Each of the 29 T cell receptor beta chains below was sequenced from the same sample in a study of blood T cells in healthy people across ages. A sample-barcoded 5' primer and a J-beta primer mix were used in a second PCR of roughly 6 to 12 cycles. MiXCR, run by TCRdb on the 5' RACE reads, gives a single entry per CDR3 protein. Of 850,000 or so distinct CDR3 sequences listed, about 30% are singletons. The sequenced sample was blood. All receptors come from a woman of 80 years or more in good health.

This clonotype was detected ten times or more. V usage is TRBV2 and J usage is TRBJ2-6; D uncertain. Germline CDR1 and CDR2: SNHLY and FYNNEI. The ends were cut back, 11 bases at V and 8 bases at J, with 16 bases in the middle. The CDR3 runs 13 residues. In nucleotides, the CDR3 is TGTGCCCGTCAAGGAGTGGTAACCAACGTCCTGACTTTC. This encodes CARQGVVTNVLTF.

The chain links TRBV7-2 to TRBJ1-5; D might be TRBD1 (6 bases). Germline CDR1 is SGHTA and CDR2 is FQGNSA. Trimming pared 5 bases from V and 6 bases from J, leaving 17 bases between. CDR3 size: 15 residues. This CDR3 reads CASSPRLGATQPQHF. In DNA, the CDR3 is TGTGCCAGCAGCCCACGCCTGGGGGCAACTCAGCCCCAGCATTTT.

This clonotype has at least ten counts. The chain joins TRBV7-2 to TRBJ2-5; 9 nucleotides match TRBD1. This CDR3 spans 14 amino acids. CDR1 SGHTA and CDR2 FQGNSA come from the germline V gene. J was trimmed by 5 bases and V by 6 bases; bases with no gene match: 7. As DNA, the CDR3 is TGTGCCAGCAGTTTATTGGGACAGGGTGAGACCCAGTACTTC. This encodes CASSLLGQGETQYF.

The rearrangement uses TRBV7-2 and TRBJ1-4, with TRBD1 as a possible D gene (6 bases). CDR1 SGHTA and CDR2 FQGNSA come from the germline V gene. This CDR3 has 14 amino acids. Trimming removed 9 bases at V and 5 bases at J, with 16 bases between. In DNA form, the CDR3 reads TGTGCCAGTAATCGAGGGGGAGGGAATGAAAAACTGTTTTTT. As protein: CASNRGGGNEKLFF. Filled out from reference TRBV7-2 and TRBJ1-4, the complete variable domain reads GAGVSQSPSNKVTEKGKDVELRCDPISGHTALYWYRQSLGQGLEFLIYFQGNSAPDKSGLPSDRFSAERTGGSVSTLTIQRTQQEDSAVYLCASNRGGGNEKLFFGSGTQLSVL.

The CDR3 region is CASSYRETSPLHF. The CDR3 region has the DNA TGTGCCAGCAGTTACAGGGAAACTTCACCCCTCCACTTT. The rearrangement links TRBV6-5 to TRBJ1-6; the D is unclear. Germline V lookup: CDR1 MNHEY, CDR2 SVGAGI. Trimming left V 2 bases short and J 9 bases short, with 8 bases between. The CDR3 length is 13 residues.

This clonotype was counted many times. V is TRBV27 and J is TRBJ1-4; D uncertain. The ends were cut back, 6 bases at V and 7 bases at J, with 18 bases in the middle. CDR1 is MNHEY and CDR2 is SMNVEV in the germline V gene (reference sequence). The CDR3 is 15 residues long. Written as DNA, the CDR3 is TGTGCCAGCAGGGATACCAGCGCAACAACTGAAAAACTGTTTTTT. Encoded protein: CASRDTSATTEKLFF. Combining the CDR3 with reference TRBV27 and TRBJ1-4 gives the whole variable domain EAQVTQNPRYLITVTGKKLTVTCSQNMNHEYMSWYRQDPGLGLRQIYYSMNVEVTDKGDVPEGYKVSRKEKRNFPLILESPSPNQTSLYFCASRDTSATTEKLFFGSGTQLSVL.

The rearrangement uses TRBV12-3 or TRBV12-4 and TRBJ1-6, with TRBD1 matching over 7 bases. The junction had 9 bases not matched to a gene; V was cut back by 8 bases and J by 8 bases. CDR3 size: 14 residues. CDR3 residues: CASRTTGFDSPLHF. The CDR3 DNA is TGTGCCAGCCGGACGACAGGGTTTGATTCACCCCTCCACTTT.

This chain uses TRBV7-2 with TRBJ2-5; D remains ambiguous. The J call is uncertain, as TRBJ2-7 better fits the DNA end. The CDR3 totals 14 residues. Germline V gives CDR1 SGHTA, CDR2 FQGNSA. The CDR3 region is CASSLGHTSYEQYF. The CDR3 nucleotides read TGTGCCAGCAGCTTGGGCCACACCAGTTACGAGCAGTACTTC.

This clonotype occurred many times. The rearrangement joins TRBV5-1 to TRBJ1-2; TRBD1 might be the D (6 bases). This CDR3 contains 15 residues. Germline values: CDR1 SGHRS, CDR2 YFSETQ. V was clipped by 4 bases and J by 8 bases, with 21 bases between them. This chain's CDR3 is CASSHGTSQGEGYTF. CDR3 sequence (DNA): TGCGCCAGCAGCCACGGAACTTCACAGGGTGAAGGCTACACCTTC.

This sequence joins TRBV11-3 and TRBJ1-2, with D perhaps matching TRBD1 (5 bases). Trimming cost V 5 bases and J 7 bases, with 17 bases left between them. The CDR3 extends over 14 amino acids. CDR1 SGHNT and CDR2 YENEEA come from the germline V gene. CDR3 nucleotides: TGTGCCAGCAGCGGGGCAGCTGGAACTTCTGGCTACACCTTC. This translates into CASSGAAGTSGYTF.

This clonotype was counted many times. This rearrangement joins TRBV5-6 to TRBJ2-1, with TRBD1 as a possible D gene (5 bases). The CDR3 extends over 13 amino acids. Trimming stripped 6 bases from V and 2 bases from J, with 9 bases between. Germline V gene lookup returns CDR1 SGHDT and CDR2 YYEEEE. CDR3 region: CASTTGAYNEQFF. The DNA of the CDR3 is TGTGCCAGCACCACAGGTGCCTACAATGAGCAGTTCTTC. Looking up the rest from reference TRBV5-6 and TRBJ2-1 gives the full variable domain: DAGVTQSPTHLIKTRGQQVTLRCSPKSGHDTVSWYQQALGQGPQFIFQYYEEEERQRGNFPDRFSGHQFPNYSSELNVNALLLGDSALYLCASTTGAYNEQFFGPGTRLTVL.

This clonotype was detected ten times or more. The V gene is TRBV6-2 or TRBV6-3, the J gene TRBJ2-7, with TRBD2 as a possible D gene (5 bases). This CDR3 has 15 amino acids. Trimming stripped 0 bases from V and 2 bases from J, with 11 bases between. Germline CDR1 is MNHEY and CDR2 is SVGEGT. The CDR3 protein is CASSYSERLTYEQYF. The CDR3 DNA is TGTGCCAGCAGTTACTCGGAGCGGCTAACCTACGAGCAGTACTTC.

This clonotype came up many times. This rearrangement joins TRBV4-2 to TRBJ1-3; TRBD1 might be the D (6 bases). Trimming left V 0 bases short and J 1 base short, with 13 bases between. From germline, CDR1 is LGHNA and CDR2 YNFKEQ. The CDR3 runs 17 residues. CDR3 amino acids: CASSQDLRTASGNTIYF. DNA for the CDR3: TGTGCCAGCAGCCAAGATCTCCGGACAGCTTCTGGAAACACCATATATTTT.

This clonotype was observed many times. This chain uses TRBV20-1 with TRBJ2-7; tentatively, D is TRBD2 (5 bases). This CDR3 has 11 amino acids. The V end was cut by 6 bases, the J end by 10 bases, with 16 bases between. In germline, CDR1 is DFQATT, CDR2 SNEGSKA (reference sequence). Written as DNA, the CDR3 is TGCAGTGCGCTCGTAGGGAGCGGCCAGTACTTC. Its protein is CSALVGSGQYF.

The rearrangement joins TRBV7-2 to TRBJ2-2; D possibly corresponds to TRBD1 (5 bases). Trimming shortened V by 2 bases and J by 3 bases, and 16 bases separated the two germline ends. The CDR3 contains 17 residues. Germline-derived CDR1 and CDR2 are SGHTA and FQGNSA. The CDR3 DNA reads as TGTGCCAGCAGCTTACAAGACAGAACGGCGGACACCGGGGAGCTGTTTTTT. Translation gives CASSLQDRTADTGELFF.

This clonotype occurred many times. The DNA of the CDR3 is TGTGCCAGCAGTGGGTGGGACAGCCGCAGCGAGCAGTACTTC. Protein sequence: CASSGWDSRSEQYF. The chain is built from TRBV6-1 and TRBJ2-7, with TRBD1 identical over 7 bases. The V gene's germline CDR1 is MNHNS and CDR2 SASEGT. The CDR3 extends over 14 amino acids. The trim removed 4 bases at V and 6 bases at J, leaving 9 bases unmatched.

This clonotype was observed many times. The rearrangement uses TRBV29-1 and TRBJ1-2; D unresolved. Germline CDR1 reads SQVTM; CDR2 reads ANQGSEA. V was trimmed by 3 bases and J by 2 bases, leaving 4 bases between them. The CDR3 runs 11 residues. DNA of the CDR3: TGCAGCGTTGACGCCAACTATGGCTACACCTTC. Its translation: CSVDANYGYTF.

In this sample, this clonotype turned up many times. The chain combines TRBV11-2 with TRBJ2-3; perhaps TRBD2 as D (6 bases). Trimming shortened V by 3 bases and J by 3 bases, and 13 bases separated the two germline ends. Germline values: CDR1 SGHAT, CDR2 FQNNGV. The CDR3 has 15 amino acids. The CDR3: CASSLTGVWTDTQYF. The CDR3 DNA follows: TGTGCCAGCAGCTTGACGGGGGTATGGACAGATACGCAGTATTTT.

As for this clonotype: A read error may explain this, as a much larger clone is one base away. This chain uses TRBV28 with TRBJ2-7, with 9 bases aligning to TRBD1. Germline V lookup: CDR1 MDHEN, CDR2 SYDVKM. With V trimmed by 8 bases and J by 3 bases, 5 bases remained unmatched. There are 13 residues in the CDR3. CDR3 protein: CASRGTGHYEQYF. CDR3 DNA: TGTGCCAGCCGGGGGACAGGGCACTACGAGCAGTACTTC.

This clonotype was recorded many times. This chain connects TRBV19 to TRBJ2-1; D not certain. From germline, CDR1 is LNHDA and CDR2 SQIVND (reference sequence). The ends were cut back, 11 bases at V and 1 base at J, with 15 bases in the middle. The CDR3 length is 14 residues. Here the CDR3 reads CASQQEVSYNEQFF. The CDR3 DNA reads as TGTGCCTCCCAGCAGGAAGTGTCCTACAATGAGCAGTTCTTC. The full variable domain, its missing parts supplied by reference TRBV19 and TRBJ2-1, is DGGITQSPKYLFRKEGQNVTLSCEQNLNHDAMYWYRQDPGQGLRLIYYSQIVNDFQKGDIAEGYSVSREKKESFPLTVTSAQKNPTAFYLCASQQEVSYNEQFFGPGTRLTVL.

The rearrangement joins TRBV25-1 to TRBJ2-3; D perhaps matches TRBD1 (6 bases). Germline loops: CDR1 MGHDK, CDR2 SYGVNS. The CDR3 consists of 14 residues. Trimming pared 1 base from V and 6 bases from J, leaving 11 bases between. CDR3 region: CASSELNRDDTQYF. The DNA for the CDR3 is TGTGCCAGCAGTGAATTGAACAGGGACGATACGCAGTATTTT.

This clonotype was detected many times. The rearrangement links TRBV7-9 to TRBJ1-1; D not certain. Trimming cost V 6 bases and J 4 bases, with 12 bases left between them. Per the germline V gene, CDR1 is SEHNR and CDR2 is FQNEAQ (reference sequence). The CDR3 covers 13 residues. The CDR3 coding sequence is TGTGCCAGCAGGCCCTTTGCAGTCACTGAAGCTTTCTTT. Its protein is CASRPFAVTEAFF.

This clonotype was recorded at least ten times. The chain has TRBV6-2 or TRBV6-3 and TRBJ2-1; tentative D call: TRBD2 (5 bases). V was cut by 2 bases and J by 0 bases, with 17 bases left in between. CDR3 length: 18 residues. Germline CDR1 MNHEY, CDR2 SVGEGT. The CDR3 is CASSYPKSPGSSYNEQFF. The CDR3, as DNA: TGTGCCAGCAGTTACCCGAAGTCTCCTGGGAGCTCCTACAATGAGCAGTTCTTC.

This clonotype was counted many times. The chain combines TRBV5-6 with TRBJ1-5, with a weak D call TRBD1 (5 bases). This CDR3 is built from 14 residues. CDR1 and CDR2 (germline): SGHDT, YYEEEE. Trimming took off 0 bases at V and 3 bases at J, with 7 bases between the two ends. CDR3 sequence reads: CASSLGTINQPQHF. CDR3 DNA sequence: TGTGCCAGCAGCTTGGGGACAATCAATCAGCCCCAGCATTTT.

The chain joins TRBV20-1 to TRBJ2-1, with D possibly being TRBD2 (5 bases). The V gene lost 4 bases and the J gene lost 0 bases, with 19 bases spanning the gap. Germline V gene lookup returns CDR1 DFQATT and CDR2 SNEGSKA (reference sequence). The CDR3 extends over 17 amino acids. The DNA of the CDR3 is TGCAGTGCTATTGGGAGAACTTCGCAGAGCTCCTACAATGAGCAGTTCTTC. It encodes CSAIGRTSQSSYNEQFF.

In the case of this clonotype: A much larger clone sits a single nucleotide away, making a read error possible. The genes are TRBV9 and TRBJ2-5, with D perhaps TRBD1 (7 bases). The CDR3 consists of 20 residues. CDR1 and CDR2 (germline): SGDLS, YYNGEE. CDR3 bases: TGTGCCAGCAGCGTAGGGAGAAAGGGCCGGGACAGACCCTCTCGGGAGACCCTGTACTTC. Its translation: CASSVGRKGRDRPSRETLYF.

This clonotype has only a few counts. The V call is TRBV19, the J call TRBJ1-1; 7 nucleotides match TRBD1. V dropped 3 bases and J dropped 5; count of bases not matched to a gene: 6. The CDR3 runs to 14 residues. CDR1 is LNHDA and CDR2 is SQIVND in the germline V gene (reference sequence). This CDR3 is CASSIRGQMTEAFF. The CDR3 DNA sequence: TGTGCCAGTAGTATTCGGGGACAGATGACTGAAGCTTTCTTT. Full variable domain (missing parts from reference TRBV19 and TRBJ1-1): DGGITQSPKYLFRKEGQNVTLSCEQNLNHDAMYWYRQDPGQGLRLIYYSQIVNDFQKGDIAEGYSVSREKKESFPLTVTSAQKNPTAFYLCASSIRGQMTEAFFGQGTRLTVV.

This clonotype was detected many times. The J gene is TRBJ2-3, the V gene TRBV11-2, with D unresolved. Germline assignment: CDR1 SGHAT and CDR2 FQNNGV. The CDR3 is 13 residues long. Trimming removed 3 bases from V and 5 bases from J, with 9 bases in between. The CDR3 DNA follows: TGTGCCAGCAGCTTTTTTGGCCAAGATACGCAGTATTTT. Protein: CASSFFGQDTQYF.

This chain uses TRBV9 with TRBJ1-5; D gene uncertain. Germline loops: CDR1 SGDLS, CDR2 YYNGEE. Between the trimmed V and J ends, which lost 0 bases and 6 bases, there was a span of 7 bases. The CDR3 extends over 13 amino acids. CDR3 loop: CASSVAGGQPQHF. CDR3 nucleotides: TGTGCCAGCAGCGTAGCAGGTGGTCAGCCCCAGCATTTT.